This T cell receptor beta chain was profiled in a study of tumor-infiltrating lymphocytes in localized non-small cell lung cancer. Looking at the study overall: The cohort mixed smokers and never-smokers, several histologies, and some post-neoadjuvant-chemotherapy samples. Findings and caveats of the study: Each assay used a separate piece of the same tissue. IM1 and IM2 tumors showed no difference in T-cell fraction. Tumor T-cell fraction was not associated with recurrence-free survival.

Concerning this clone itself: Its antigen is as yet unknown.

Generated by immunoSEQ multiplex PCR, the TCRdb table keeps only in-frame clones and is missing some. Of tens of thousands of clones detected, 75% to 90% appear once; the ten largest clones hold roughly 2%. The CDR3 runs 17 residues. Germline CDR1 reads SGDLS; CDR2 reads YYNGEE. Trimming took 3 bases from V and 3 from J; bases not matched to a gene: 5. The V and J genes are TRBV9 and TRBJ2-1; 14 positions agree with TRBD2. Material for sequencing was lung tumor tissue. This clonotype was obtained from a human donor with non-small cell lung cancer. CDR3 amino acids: CASSGRLAGGHYNEQFF. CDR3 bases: TGTGCCAGCAGCGGCAGACTAGCGGGGGGGCACTACAATGAGCAGTTCTTC.